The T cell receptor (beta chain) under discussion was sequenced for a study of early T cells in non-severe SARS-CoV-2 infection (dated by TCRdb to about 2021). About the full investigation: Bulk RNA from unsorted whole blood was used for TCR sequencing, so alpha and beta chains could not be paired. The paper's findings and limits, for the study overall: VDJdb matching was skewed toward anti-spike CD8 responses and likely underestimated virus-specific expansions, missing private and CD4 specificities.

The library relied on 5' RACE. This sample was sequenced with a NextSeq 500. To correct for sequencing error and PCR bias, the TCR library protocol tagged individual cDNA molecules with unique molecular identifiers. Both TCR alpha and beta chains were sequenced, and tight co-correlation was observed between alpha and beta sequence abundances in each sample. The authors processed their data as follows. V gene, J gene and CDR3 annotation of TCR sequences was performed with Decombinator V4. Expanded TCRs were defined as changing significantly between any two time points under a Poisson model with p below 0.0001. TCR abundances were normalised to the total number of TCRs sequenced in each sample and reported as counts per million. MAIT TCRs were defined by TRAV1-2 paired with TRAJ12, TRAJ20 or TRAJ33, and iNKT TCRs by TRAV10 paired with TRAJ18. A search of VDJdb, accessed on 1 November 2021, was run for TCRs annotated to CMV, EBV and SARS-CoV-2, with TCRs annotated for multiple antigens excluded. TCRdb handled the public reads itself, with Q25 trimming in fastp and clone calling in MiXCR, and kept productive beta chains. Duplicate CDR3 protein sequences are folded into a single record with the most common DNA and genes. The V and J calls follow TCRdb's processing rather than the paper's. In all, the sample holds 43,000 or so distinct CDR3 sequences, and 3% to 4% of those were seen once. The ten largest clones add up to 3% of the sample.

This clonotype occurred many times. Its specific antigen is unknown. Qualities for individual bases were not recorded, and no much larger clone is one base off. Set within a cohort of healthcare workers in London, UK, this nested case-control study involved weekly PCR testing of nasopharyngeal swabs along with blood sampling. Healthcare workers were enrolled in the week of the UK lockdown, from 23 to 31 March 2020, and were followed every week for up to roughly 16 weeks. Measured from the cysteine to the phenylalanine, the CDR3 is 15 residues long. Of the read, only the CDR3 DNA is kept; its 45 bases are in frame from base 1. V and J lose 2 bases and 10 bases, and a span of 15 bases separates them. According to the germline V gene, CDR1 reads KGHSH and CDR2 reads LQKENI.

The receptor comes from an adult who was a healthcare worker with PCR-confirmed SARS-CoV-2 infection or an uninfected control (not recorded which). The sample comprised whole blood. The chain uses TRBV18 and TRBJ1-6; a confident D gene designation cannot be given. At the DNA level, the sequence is TGTGCCAGCTCACCAGGACGGGGATGGGAGTCACCCCTCCACTTT. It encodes CASSPGRGWESPLHF. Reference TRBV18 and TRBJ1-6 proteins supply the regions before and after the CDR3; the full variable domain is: NAGVMQNPRHLVRRRGQEARLRCSPMKGHSHVYWYRQLPEEGLKFMVYLQKENIIDESGMPKERFSAEFPKEGPSILRIQQVVRGDSAAYFCASSPGRGWESPLHFGNGTRLTVT.